This T cell receptor (beta chain) was found in a study of blood T cell repertoires in COVID-19. Overall study: Sources were T cells, B-cell-depleted T cells, or PBMCs; the material itself was cDNA or gDNA.

This clone was counted once. Sequenced by immunoSEQ multiplex PCR; TCRdb stores in-frame clones only, minus some. This table holds about 120,000 clones, less than 85% found once. The sequenced sample was peripheral blood. The sequence was collected from a man younger than 40 with acute or convalescent COVID-19.

The CDR3 sequence is CASGLEGADGYTF. CDR3 sequence (DNA): TGTGCTAGTGGTTTGGAAGGGGCAGATGGCTACACCTTC. J is TRBJ1-2 and V is TRBV12-5, with D perhaps TRBD1 (5 bases). The CDR3 contains 13 residues. Trimming took 1 base from V and 6 from J, leaving 9 bases between them. The germline gives CDR1 LGHNT, CDR2 FRNRAP.